This T cell receptor (beta chain) was sequenced during a study of blood T cell repertoires in COVID-19. Study summary: T cells, B-cell-depleted T cells, or PBMCs supplied cDNA or gDNA.

Sequenced by immunoSEQ multiplex PCR; TCRdb stores in-frame clones only, minus some. The sample yields around 200,000 clones, under 90% seen once. The length of the CDR3 is 13 residues. V was clipped by 4 bases and J by 4 bases, with 9 bases between them. Looked up from germline, CDR1 is KGHSH and CDR2 is LQKENI. Material for sequencing was peripheral blood. This TCR was recovered from a man older than 75 with acute or convalescent COVID-19. The gene calls are TRBV18 and TRBJ2-3; TRBD2 might be the D (6 bases). DNA for the CDR3: TGTGCCAGCTCACAGGGCGGGGCAGATACGCAGTATTTT. The encoded protein is CASSQGGADTQYF.